Below, 32 T cell receptor beta chains from the same sample are listed, as sequenced in a study of T cell responses to AZD1222 COVID-19 vaccine. Here immunoSEQ multiplex PCR was the method, and the copy in TCRdb shows in-frame clones only, minus some. The repertoire consists of approximately 130,000 clones, with 90% occurring once and the leading ten covering around 7.2%. This specimen consisted of peripheral blood, obtained on day 0 of AZD1222 vaccination. The receptors were sampled from an adult in good health.

J is TRBJ1-1 and V is TRBV24-1, with 8 bases lining up with TRBD1. In germline, CDR1 is KGHDR, CDR2 SFDVKD. V dropped 3 bases and J dropped 1; count of bases not matched to a gene: 3. CDR3 length: 15 amino acids. The CDR3 sequence is CATSDTGTGNTEAFF. The CDR3 coding sequence is TGTGCCACCAGTGATACCGGGACAGGGAACACTGAAGCTTTCTTT.

The chain joins TRBV19 to TRBJ2-5; D is possibly TRBD2 (6 bases). The V and J ends lost 5 bases and 2 bases respectively, with 12 bases between them. This CDR3 region has 14 residues. Per the germline V gene, CDR1 is LNHDA and CDR2 is SQIVND (reference sequence). CDR3 sequence (DNA): TGTGCCAGTAGTCCCGGGACTGCTCAAGAGACCCAGTACTTC. It codes for CASSPGTAQETQYF. Based on the CDR3 plus reference TRBV19 and TRBJ2-5, the full variable domain is DGGITQSPKYLFRKEGQNVTLSCEQNLNHDAMYWYRQDPGQGLRLIYYSQIVNDFQKGDIAEGYSVSREKKESFPLTVTSAQKNPTAFYLCASSPGTAQETQYFGPGTRLLVL.

V is TRBV19 and J is TRBJ2-7; no clear D gene. V gave up 5 bases and J gave up 3 bases, with 11 bases separating them. The CDR3 has 13 amino acids. From germline, CDR1 is LNHDA and CDR2 SQIVND (reference sequence). Here the CDR3 DNA reads TGTGCCAGTAGTGCTGAAGGGTTCTACGAGCAGTACTTC. Its protein is CASSAEGFYEQYF.

The V call is TRBV6-5, the J call TRBJ2-1, with 10 bases fitting TRBD2. The CDR3 runs 15 residues. Germline V lookup: CDR1 MNHEY, CDR2 SVGAGI. The V gene end was trimmed by 5 bases and the J gene end by 4 bases; junction bases not matched to a gene: 5. The CDR3 sequence: CASSPLAGNYNEQFF. In DNA form, the CDR3 reads TGTGCCAGCAGTCCACTAGCGGGGAATTACAATGAGCAGTTCTTC.

V usage is TRBV18 and J usage is TRBJ1-2, with no clear D. CDR1 and CDR2 (germline): KGHSH, LQKENI. The V end was cut by 3 bases, the J end by 5 bases, with 7 bases between. CDR3 length: 12 residues. In DNA form, the CDR3 reads TGTGCCAGCTCACCGAAGGGATATGGCTACACCTTC. Its translation is CASSPKGYGYTF. The full variable domain, with the rest looked up from reference TRBV18 and TRBJ1-2, is NAGVMQNPRHLVRRRGQEARLRCSPMKGHSHVYWYRQLPEEGLKFMVYLQKENIIDESGMPKERFSAEFPKEGPSILRIQQVVRGDSAAYFCASSPKGYGYTFGSGTRLTVV.

The count of this clone is one. This sequence joins TRBV4-3 and TRBJ2-1; TRBD1 agrees at 9 bases. Germline loops: CDR1 LGHNA, CDR2 YSLEER. The CDR3 consists of 17 residues. V dropped 2 bases and J dropped 7; count of bases not matched to a gene: 12. The CDR3 DNA reads TGCGCCAGCAGCCAATCCGCCGTGGGACAGGGTCTGAATGAGCAGTTCTTC. Protein product: CASSQSAVGQGLNEQFF.

The chain joins TRBV28 to TRBJ2-3, with 8 bases that match TRBD2. V was pared by 5 bases and J by 5 bases, with 9 bases of the junction left unmatched. The CDR3 is 15 amino acids. Germline CDR1 is MDHEN and CDR2 is SYDVKM. CDR3 residues: CASSPYSGKVDTQYF. The CDR3 region has the DNA TGTGCCAGCAGTCCCTATAGCGGGAAAGTAGATACGCAGTATTTT.

This clone showed up just a few times. CDR3 sequence reads: CASSSWTGAYGYTF. The CDR3, as DNA: TGTGCCAGCAGTTCCTGGACAGGGGCCTATGGCTACACCTTC. The chain recombines TRBV27 with TRBJ1-2; 9 bases align to TRBD1. Germline V lookup: CDR1 MNHEY, CDR2 SMNVEV (reference sequence). This CDR3 is built from 14 residues. The V and J ends lost 4 bases and 4 bases, in that order; junction bases with no gene match: 4.

The V gene is TRBV28, the J gene TRBJ2-3; tentative D call: TRBD2 (6 bases). CDR1 and CDR2 (germline): MDHEN, SYDVKM. V was pared by 8 bases and J by 1 base, with 10 bases between. The CDR3 runs to 13 residues. CDR3 in DNA: TGTGCCAGCCGGGGGTGGGGCACAGATACGCAGTATTTT. Translated: CASRGWGTDTQYF.

The chain has TRBV19 and TRBJ2-3, with 14 nucleotides matching TRBD2. V gave up 4 bases and J gave up 5 bases; unmatched junction bases: 5. The CDR3 covers 16 residues. The germline V gene encodes CDR1 LNHDA and CDR2 SQIVND (reference sequence). CDR3 bases: TGTGCCAGTAGTAGCAGACTAGCGGGAGGGAGAGATACGCAGTATTTT. Translation: CASSSRLAGGRDTQYF.

The rearrangement links TRBV9 to TRBJ2-7; TRBD1 aligns across 10 bases. V was clipped by 4 bases and J by 6 bases; unmatched bases: 7. This CDR3 has 14 residues. Per germline, CDR1 SGDLS and CDR2 YYNGEE. CDR3 nucleotides: TGTGCCAGCAGCCCCGGGGGGACAGGGGTCGAGCAGTACTTC. Residues: CASSPGGTGVEQYF.

The chain employs TRBV5-1 and TRBJ2-3, with TRBD2 matching over 10 bases. The CDR3 extends over 16 amino acids. Trimming at V came to 4 bases and at J to 0 bases, leaving 5 bases not matched to a gene. Per germline, CDR1 SGHRS and CDR2 YFSETQ. The CDR3 region has the DNA TGCGCCAGCAGCCAAACTAGCGGGGCTAGCACAGATACGCAGTATTTT. Residues: CASSQTSGASTDTQYF.

The chain uses TRBV27 and TRBJ1-2, with D hard to call. The CDR3 covers 13 residues. The germline V gene has CDR1 MNHEY and CDR2 SMNVEV (reference sequence). V lost 3 bases and J lost 8, with 13 bases in between. In nucleotides, the CDR3 is TGTGCCAGCAGTTTTTCGGGGAACAAGGGCTACACCTTC. As protein: CASSFSGNKGYTF.

This rearrangement joins TRBV19 to TRBJ2-6; D is tentatively TRBD1 or TRBD2 (7 bases each). The CDR3 consists of 16 residues. The V gene's germline CDR1 is LNHDA and CDR2 SQIVND (reference sequence). V lost 8 bases and J lost 3, with 17 bases in between. CDR3 sequence (DNA): TGTGCCAGTGGGCCGACAGGGAGGGGTGGGGCCAACGTCCTGACTTTC. It codes for CASGPTGRGGANVLTF.

The chain couples TRBV21-1 to TRBJ1-5; TRBD1 is taken as the D call from the table, unchecked against the DNA. TRBV21-1 counts as a pseudogene. This CDR3 spans 19 amino acids. CDR3 loop: CASSKAARSSSVSNQPQHF. The CDR3 DNA reads TGTGCCAGCAGCAAAGCTGCCAGGTCTTCTTCGGTTAGCAATCAGCCCCAGCATTTT.

The chain joins TRBV2 to TRBJ1-5; D remains ambiguous. The length of the CDR3 is 13 residues. Germline CDR1 and CDR2: SNHLY and FYNNEI. The ends were cut back, 8 bases at V and 2 bases at J, with 10 bases in the middle. The CDR3 DNA reads as TGTGCCAGCCGATCTTTGGGCAATCAGCCCCAGCATTTT. Its translation is CASRSLGNQPQHF.

This clone occurred once. The chain has TRBV3-1 (or the pseudogene TRBV3-2) and TRBJ1-1; D is uncertain. CDR3 length: 15 amino acids. Trimming shortened V by 0 bases and J by 1 base, and 9 bases separated the two germline ends. Germline CDR1 reads LGHDT; CDR2 reads YNNKEL (reference sequence). CDR3 DNA sequence: TGTGCCAGCAGCCAAGATTGGGAACCGAACACTGAAGCTTTCTTT. It specifies CASSQDWEPNTEAFF.

This chain uses TRBV7-2 with TRBJ2-5, with a possible D match to TRBD2 (7 bases). The CDR3 runs 14 residues. CDR1 is SGHTA, CDR2 FQGNSA, per germline. The ends were cut back, 0 bases at V and 5 bases at J, with 10 bases in the middle. The CDR3 here is CASSLARGRETQYF. In nucleotides, the CDR3 is TGTGCCAGCAGCTTAGCGCGGGGGCGGGAGACCCAGTACTTC. The full variable domain, in which reference TRBV7-2 and TRBJ2-5 provide the parts outside the CDR3, is GAGVSQSPSNKVTEKGKDVELRCDPISGHTALYWYRQSLGQGLEFLIYFQGNSAPDKSGLPSDRFSAERTGGSVSTLTIQRTQQEDSAVYLCASSLARGRETQYFGPGTRLLVL.

The rearrangement uses TRBV28 and TRBJ1-2, with TRBD1 as a possible D gene (6 bases). The CDR3 contains 15 residues. Germline values: CDR1 MDHEN, CDR2 SYDVKM. The V end was cut by 6 bases, the J end by 5 bases, with 19 bases between. The CDR3 nucleotides read TGTGCCAGCAGCCCCCGAGGGGGGCGCGGGTATGGCTACACCTTC. Residues: CASSPRGGRGYGYTF.

The J gene is TRBJ2-1, the V gene TRBV10-3; 8 bases fit TRBD1. Germline CDR1 is ENHRY and CDR2 is SYGVKD. The trim removed 0 bases at V and 7 bases at J, leaving 8 bases unmatched. The CDR3 has 16 amino acids. CDR3 sequence (DNA): TGTGCCATCAGTGAGTCGGGGCAGGGGGCGCGGAATGAGCAGTTCTTC. Translation gives CAISESGQGARNEQFF.

The chain employs TRBV9 and TRBJ1-6; D ambiguous. This CDR3 has 14 residues. The V and J ends lost 2 bases and 9 bases respectively, with 12 bases between them. Germline assignment: CDR1 SGDLS and CDR2 YYNGEE. The CDR3 nucleotides are TGTGCCAGCAGCGTTGACGCTAAGGTTTCACCCCTCCACTTT. Translating it yields CASSVDAKVSPLHF.

This chain uses TRBV2 with TRBJ2-1, with TRBD1 matching over 7 bases. From germline, CDR1 is SNHLY and CDR2 FYNNEI. J lost 6 bases, V lost 7 bases, and 15 bases had no gene match. The CDR3 covers 16 residues. The CDR3 sequence: CASTTPSQGPVNEQFF. As DNA, the CDR3 is TGTGCCAGCACCACACCCTCACAGGGGCCGGTCAATGAGCAGTTCTTC.

By sample share, this clone is medium-sized. The rearrangement uses TRBV24-1 and TRBJ2-5, with 11 positions matching TRBD2. CDR1 is KGHDR and CDR2 is SFDVKD in the germline V gene. V dropped 4 bases and J dropped 5; count of bases not matched to a gene: 2. CDR3 length equals 14 residues. CDR3: CATSETSGKETQYF. CDR3 DNA sequence: TGTGCCACCAGTGAGACTAGCGGGAAGGAGACCCAGTACTTC.

V usage is TRBV28 and J usage is TRBJ1-2; weak D call: TRBD1 (6 bases). Trimming took 7 bases from V and 4 from J, leaving 19 bases between them. This CDR3 is 15 amino acids long. Germline V lookup: CDR1 MDHEN, CDR2 SYDVKM. CDR3 in DNA: TGTGCCAGCATCACACCCGGGGGCGGTGCCTATGGCTACACCTTC. Translating it yields CASITPGGGAYGYTF.

The chain combines TRBV18 with TRBJ2-3; 10 nucleotides match TRBD2. Germline loops: CDR1 KGHSH, CDR2 LQKENI. V trimming: 2 bases; J trimming: 2 bases; junction bases outside the gene matches: 4. The CDR3 contains 16 residues. CDR3 amino acids: CASSPTTSGFTDTQYF. The CDR3 region has the DNA TGTGCCAGCTCACCAACGACTAGCGGGTTCACAGATACGCAGTATTTT.

This chain connects TRBV28 to TRBJ1-1; D is uncertain. The germline V and J ends were trimmed by 6 bases and 1 base, with 3 bases remaining between them. There are 11 residues in the CDR3. Germline assignment: CDR1 MDHEN and CDR2 SYDVKM. The CDR3 sequence is CASSSNTEAFF. The CDR3 DNA reads as TGTGCCAGCAGCTCGAACACTGAAGCTTTCTTT.

This clone was observed a few times. The rearrangement links TRBV7-8 to TRBJ1-6; D is unclear. CDR1 is SGHVS and CDR2 is FQNEAQ in the germline V gene. The V and J ends lost 0 bases and 10 bases respectively, with 16 bases between them. The CDR3 spans 16 residues. The CDR3 here is CASSLARQAVGSPLHF. The CDR3 nucleotides are TGTGCCAGCAGCTTAGCAAGGCAGGCAGTAGGGTCACCCCTCCACTTT. The full variable domain, rest sourced from reference TRBV7-8 and TRBJ1-6, is GAGVSQSPRYKVAKRGQDVALRCDPISGHVSLFWYQQALGQGPEFLTYFQNEAQLDKSGLPSDRFFAERPEGSVSTLKIQRTQQEDSAVYLCASSLARQAVGSPLHFGNGTRLTVT.

This clone appeared a few times. The chain combines TRBV28 with TRBJ1-5, with a tentative D call TRBD1 (6 bases). The germline CDR1 and CDR2 sequences are MDHEN and SYDVKM. The V gene lost 3 bases and the J gene lost 9 bases, with 12 bases spanning the gap. The CDR3 loop spans 13 amino acids. The CDR3 DNA follows: TGTGCCAGCAGTTTGAACAGGGTTAGGCCCCAGCATTTT. It translates to CASSLNRVRPQHF.

The V call is TRBV27, the J call TRBJ1-1; D is ambiguous. Trimming took 5 bases from V and 0 from J, leaving 7 bases between them. The germline V gene encodes CDR1 MNHEY and CDR2 SMNVEV (reference sequence). The CDR3 is 13 amino acids. The CDR3 reads CASSPRVNTEAFF. The CDR3 DNA sequence: TGTGCCAGCAGTCCCCGGGTGAACACTGAAGCTTTCTTT.

The chain recombines TRBV18 with TRBJ1-5; D call uncertain. Germline CDR1 KGHSH, CDR2 LQKENI. V was cut by 4 bases and J by 4 bases, with 8 bases left in between. This CDR3 has 13 residues. CDR3 coding DNA: TGTGCCAGCTCACTACAGCAAAATCAGCCCCAGCATTTT. Protein: CASSLQQNQPQHF.

The V call is TRBV7-9, the J call TRBJ1-2, with D possibly TRBD1 on 5 matching bases. The CDR3 loop spans 14 amino acids. V was pared by 5 bases and J by 1 base, with 11 bases between. CDR1 is SEHNR and CDR2 is FQNEAQ in the germline V gene (reference sequence). CDR3 residues: CASSIDGHNYGYTF. The CDR3 nucleotides read TGTGCCAGCAGCATCGACGGACATAACTATGGCTACACCTTC.

J is TRBJ2-7 and V is TRBV11-3; D may correspond to TRBD1 or TRBD2 (5 bases each). CDR1 is SGHNT and CDR2 is YENEEA in the germline V gene. V lost 3 bases to trimming and J lost 0 bases, with 6 bases between them. CDR3 length: 13 amino acids. CDR3 region: CASSLGDSYEQYF. CDR3 nucleotides: TGTGCCAGCAGCTTGGGGGACTCCTACGAGCAGTACTTC.